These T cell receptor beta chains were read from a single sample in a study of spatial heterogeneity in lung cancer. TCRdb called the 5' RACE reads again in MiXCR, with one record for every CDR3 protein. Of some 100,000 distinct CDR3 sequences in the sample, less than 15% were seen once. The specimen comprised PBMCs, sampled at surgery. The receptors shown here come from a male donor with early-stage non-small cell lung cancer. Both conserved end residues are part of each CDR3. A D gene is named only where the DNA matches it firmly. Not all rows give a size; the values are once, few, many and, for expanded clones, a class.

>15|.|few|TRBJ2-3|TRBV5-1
TGCGCCAGCAGCTTGGCCGCACAACGCACAGATACGCAGTATTTT
CASSLAAQRTDTQYF
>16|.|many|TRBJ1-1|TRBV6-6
TGTGCCAGCAGTTACTCTGTAGGCAGGGAGAACACTGAAGCTTTCTTT
CASSYSVGRENTEAFF
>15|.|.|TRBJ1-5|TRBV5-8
TGTGCCAGCAGCTTGTACCCGGGGGGAGGTCAGCCCCAGCATTTT
CASSLYPGGGQPQHF
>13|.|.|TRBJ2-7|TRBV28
TGTGCCAGCAGTTTGACAGCTAAGTACGAGCAGTACTTC
CASSLTAKYEQYF
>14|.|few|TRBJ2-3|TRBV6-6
TGTGCCAGTAAGGGAGCGACTAGCACAGATACGCAGTATTTT
CASKGATSTDTQYF
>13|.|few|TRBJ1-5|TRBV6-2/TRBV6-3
TGTGCCAGCAGGCCTACAGGGTTCCAGCCCCAGCATTTT
CASRPTGFQPQHF
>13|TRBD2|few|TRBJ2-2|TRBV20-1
TGCAGTGCTAGGCAACTAGCGACCGGGGAGCTGTTTTTT
CSARQLATGELFF
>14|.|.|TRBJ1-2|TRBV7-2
TGTGCCAGCAGCTTAGGGGACCTCAACTATGGCTACACCTTC
CASSLGDLNYGYTF
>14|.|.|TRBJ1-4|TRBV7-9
TGTGCCAGCAGCATTGCATCGGGTGGTGAAAAACTGTTTTTT
CASSIASGGEKLFF
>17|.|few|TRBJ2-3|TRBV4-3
TGCGCCAGCAGCCAAGAATCAACTAGGCTCGGTTTAGATACGCAGTATTTT
CASSQESTRLGLDTQYF
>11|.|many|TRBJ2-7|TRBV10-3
TGTGCCACCGGATTTGAGTACGAGCAGTACTTC
CATGFEYEQYF
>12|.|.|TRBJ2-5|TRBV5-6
TGTGCCGGAGGTTTGTACCAAGAGACCCAGTACTTC
CAGGLYQETQYF
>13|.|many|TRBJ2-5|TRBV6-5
TGTGCCAGCAGTTACTCCGGGCCCGGGACCCAGTACTTC
CASSYSGPGTQYF
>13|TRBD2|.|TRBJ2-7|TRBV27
TGTGCCAGCAGGACTAGCGAGTCCTACGAGCAGTACTTC
CASRTSESYEQYF
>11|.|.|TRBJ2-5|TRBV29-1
TGCAGCGTCGGGTCCGGGACGAACCAGTACTTC
CSVGSGTNQYF
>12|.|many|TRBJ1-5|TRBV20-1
TGCAGTGCTAGACAGGGCAATCAGCCCCAGCATTTT
CSARQGNQPQHF
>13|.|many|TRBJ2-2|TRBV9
TGTGCCAGCAGCGCGCGCGGGCCCGGGGAGCTGTTTTTT
CASSARGPGELFF
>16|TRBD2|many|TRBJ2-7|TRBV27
TGTGCCAGCAGAAGAACCCTAGCGGGAGGTTCGTACGAGCAGTACTTC
CASRRTLAGGSYEQYF
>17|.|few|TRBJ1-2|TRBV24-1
TGTGCCACCAGTGATCCACGTGACCTGACAGCTAACTATGGCTACACCTTC
CATSDPRDLTANYGYTF
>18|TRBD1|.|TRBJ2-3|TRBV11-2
TGTGCCAGCAGCTTAGTACGAACAGGGGGCGCGAGGCCAGATACGCAGTATTTT
CASSLVRTGGARPDTQYF
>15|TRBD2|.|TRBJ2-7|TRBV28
TGTGCCAGCAGAGAGAACGGGGGGAGCTCCTACGAGCAGTACTTC
CASRENGGSSYEQYF
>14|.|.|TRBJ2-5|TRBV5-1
TGCGCCAGCACTCTCGTCCCCCCTCAAGAGACCCAGTACTTC
CASTLVPPQETQYF
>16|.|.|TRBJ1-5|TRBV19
TGTGCCAGTACTTCCCTCGGGATTAGTAGCAATCAGCCCCAGCATTTT
CASTSLGISSNQPQHF
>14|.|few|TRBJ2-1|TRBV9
TGTGCCAGCAGACGAGCGAGCTCCTACAATGAGCAGTTCTTC
CASRRASSYNEQFF
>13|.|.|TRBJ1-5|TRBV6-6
TGTGCCAGCATGAACGGAATCAATCAGCCCCAGCATTTT
CASMNGINQPQHF
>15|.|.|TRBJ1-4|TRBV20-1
TGCAGTGCTAGATTGCCGGGGGGACCTAATGAAAAACTGTTTTTT
CSARLPGGPNEKLFF
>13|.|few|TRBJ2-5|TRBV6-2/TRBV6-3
TGTGCCAGCAGTCGGGGAAGGCTTGAGACCCAGTACTTC
CASSRGRLETQYF
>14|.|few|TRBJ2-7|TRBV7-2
TGTGCCAGCAGCTTAATAGACGGCTCCTACGAGCAGTACTTC
CASSLIDGSYEQYF
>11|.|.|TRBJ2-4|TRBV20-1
TGCAGGGTGGACAGATCAAACATTCAGTACTTC
CRVDRSNIQYF
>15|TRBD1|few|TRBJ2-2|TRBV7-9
TGTGCCAGCAGCTGGGACAGGGGGCCCACCGGGGAGCTGTTTTTT
CASSWDRGPTGELFF
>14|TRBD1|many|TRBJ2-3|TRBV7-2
TGTGCCAGCAGCTTAGGACAGGGTCGGGATACGCAGTATTTT
CASSLGQGRDTQYF
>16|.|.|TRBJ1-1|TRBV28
TGTGCCAGCAGTCCATCAGGACAGAGAATGAACACTGAAGCTTTCTTT
CASSPSGQRMNTEAFF
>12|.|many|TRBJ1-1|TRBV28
TGTGCCAGCAAGACAGGGAACACTGAAGCTTTCTTT
CASKTGNTEAFF
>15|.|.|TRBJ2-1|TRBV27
TGTGCCAGCAGTTTATGGGCGCACTCCTACAATGAGCAGTTCTTC
CASSLWAHSYNEQFF
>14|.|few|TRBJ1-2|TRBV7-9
TGTGCCAGCAGCATCTCAGGGGTGGACTATGGCTACACCTTC
CASSISGVDYGYTF
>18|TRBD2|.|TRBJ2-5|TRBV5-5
TGTGCCAGCAGCTTTCGACAGGGGACTAGCGGAAACCAAGAGACCCAGTACTTC
CASSFRQGTSGNQETQYF
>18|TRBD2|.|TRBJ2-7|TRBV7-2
TGTGCCAGCAGCTTATCCCCTTCCCCGACTAGCGGGACCTACGAGCAGTACTTC
CASSLSPSPTSGTYEQYF
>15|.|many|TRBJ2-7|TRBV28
TGTGCCAGCAGTTCACGCCGGGACGGGACCTACGAGCAGTACTTC
CASSSRRDGTYEQYF
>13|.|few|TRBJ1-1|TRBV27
TGTGCCAGCAGTTTACCAGGGAACACTGAAGCTTTCTTT
CASSLPGNTEAFF
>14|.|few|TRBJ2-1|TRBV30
TGTGCCTGCCCGAGGGGGGAGGATTACAATGAGCAGTTCTTC
CACPRGEDYNEQFF
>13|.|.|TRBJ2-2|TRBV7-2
TGTGCCAGCAGCTTAACACAGGTCGGGGAGCTGTTTTTT
CASSLTQVGELFF